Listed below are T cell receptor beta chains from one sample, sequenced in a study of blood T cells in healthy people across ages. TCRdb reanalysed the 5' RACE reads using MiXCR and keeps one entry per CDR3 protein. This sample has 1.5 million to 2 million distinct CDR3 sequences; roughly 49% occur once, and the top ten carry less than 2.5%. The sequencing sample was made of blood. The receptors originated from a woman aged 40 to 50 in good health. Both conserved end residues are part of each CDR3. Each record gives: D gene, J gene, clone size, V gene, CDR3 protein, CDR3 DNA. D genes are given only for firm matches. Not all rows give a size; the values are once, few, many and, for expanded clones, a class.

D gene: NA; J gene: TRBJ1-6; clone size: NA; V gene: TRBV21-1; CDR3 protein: CASSKDEDRGPRSPLHF; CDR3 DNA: TGTGCCAGCAGCAAAGACGAGGACAGGGGTCCAAGGTCACCCCTCCACTTT
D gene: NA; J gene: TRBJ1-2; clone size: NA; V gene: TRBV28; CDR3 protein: CASSFGATYGYTF; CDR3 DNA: TGTGCCAGCAGTTTTGGGGCTACCTATGGCTACACCTTC
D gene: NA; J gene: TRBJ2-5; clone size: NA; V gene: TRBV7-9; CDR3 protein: CASSLATGSETQYF; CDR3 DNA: TGTGCCAGCAGCTTAGCAACAGGGAGCGAGACCCAGTACTTC
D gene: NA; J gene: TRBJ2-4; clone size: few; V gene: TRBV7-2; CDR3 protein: CASSSLGIQNIQYF; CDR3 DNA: TGTGCCAGCAGCTCCCTTGGCATACAAAACATTCAGTACTTC
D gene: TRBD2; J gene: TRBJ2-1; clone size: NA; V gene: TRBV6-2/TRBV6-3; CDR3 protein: CASSYLLAGGNNEQFF; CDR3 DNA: TGTGCCAGCAGTTACCTCCTAGCGGGGGGGAACAATGAGCAGTTCTTC
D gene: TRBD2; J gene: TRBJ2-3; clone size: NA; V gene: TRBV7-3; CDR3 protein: CASGRGTTDTQYF; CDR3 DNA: TGTGCCAGCGGGCGGGGGACCACAGATACGCAGTATTTT
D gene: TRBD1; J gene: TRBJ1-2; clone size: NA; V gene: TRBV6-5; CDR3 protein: CASSYSGTAKGGGYTF; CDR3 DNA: TGTGCCAGCAGTTACTCCGGGACAGCTAAAGGGGGTGGCTACACCTTC
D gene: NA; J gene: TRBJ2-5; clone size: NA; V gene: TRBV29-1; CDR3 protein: CSAVRTEETQYF; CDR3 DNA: TGCAGCGCTGTCCGGACAGAAGAGACCCAGTACTTC
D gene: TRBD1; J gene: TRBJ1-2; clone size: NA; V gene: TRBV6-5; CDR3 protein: CASSYAGQAYTF; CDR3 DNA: TGTGCCAGCAGTTACGCCGGACAGGCCTACACCTTC
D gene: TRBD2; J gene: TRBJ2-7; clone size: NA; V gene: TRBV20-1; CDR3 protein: CSARPSGGFPSYEQYF; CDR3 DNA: TGCAGTGCCAGGCCCAGCGGGGGCTTCCCCTCCTACGAGCAGTACTTC
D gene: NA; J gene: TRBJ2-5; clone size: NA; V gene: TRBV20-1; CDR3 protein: CSASWLGDATHLETQYF; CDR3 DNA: TGCAGTGCTAGTTGGCTTGGGGACGCCACACACCTGGAGACCCAGTACTTC
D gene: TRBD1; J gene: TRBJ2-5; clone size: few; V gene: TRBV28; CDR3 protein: CASSRPRGRETQYF; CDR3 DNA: TGTGCCAGCAGCCGACCGAGGGGGCGGGAGACCCAGTACTTC
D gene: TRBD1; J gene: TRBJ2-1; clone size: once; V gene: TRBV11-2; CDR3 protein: CASSIRTGSYNEQFF; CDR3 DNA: TGTGCCAGCAGCATACGGACAGGGTCCTACAATGAGCAGTTCTTC
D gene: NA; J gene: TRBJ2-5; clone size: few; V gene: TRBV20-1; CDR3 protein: CSARRSPGTETQYF; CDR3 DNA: TGCAGTGCTAGACGCAGCCCAGGAACGGAGACCCAGTACTTC
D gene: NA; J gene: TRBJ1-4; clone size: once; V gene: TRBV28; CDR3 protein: CASKTIQPALEKLFF; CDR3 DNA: TGCGCCAGCAAGACCATACAACCCGCCCTGGAAAAACTGTTTTTT
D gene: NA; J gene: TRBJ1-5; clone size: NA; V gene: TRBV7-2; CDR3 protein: CASSLDAGTSSNQPQHF; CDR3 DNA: TGTGCCAGCAGCTTAGACGCAGGGACATCTAGCAATCAGCCCCAGCATTTT
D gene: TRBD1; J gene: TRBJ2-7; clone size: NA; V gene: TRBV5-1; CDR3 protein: CASSLGGTGTSYEQYF; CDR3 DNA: TGCGCCAGCAGCTTGGGAGGGACAGGGACATCCTACGAGCAGTACTTC
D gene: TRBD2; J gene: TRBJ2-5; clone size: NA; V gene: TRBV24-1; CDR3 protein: CATSDPSGGGSQETQYF; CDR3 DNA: TGTGCCACCAGTGATCCTAGCGGGGGAGGTTCCCAAGAGACCCAGTACTTC
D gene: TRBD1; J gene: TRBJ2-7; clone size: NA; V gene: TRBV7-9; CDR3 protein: CASSTPDRDNEQYF; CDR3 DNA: TGTGCCAGCAGCACACCGGACAGGGACAACGAGCAGTACTTC
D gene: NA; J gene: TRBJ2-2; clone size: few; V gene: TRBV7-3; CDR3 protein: CASSFSPGELFF; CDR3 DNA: TGTGCTAGCAGCTTTTCACCCGGGGAGCTGTTTTTT
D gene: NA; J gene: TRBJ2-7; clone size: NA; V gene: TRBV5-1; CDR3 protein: CASSGSESSYEQYF; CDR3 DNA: TGCGCCAGCAGCGGGAGCGAGAGCTCCTACGAGCAGTACTTC
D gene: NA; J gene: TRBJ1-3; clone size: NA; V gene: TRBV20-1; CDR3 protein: CSARAPRNRNTIYF; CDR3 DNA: TGCAGTGCTAGAGCCCCAAGGAACCGGAACACCATATATTTT
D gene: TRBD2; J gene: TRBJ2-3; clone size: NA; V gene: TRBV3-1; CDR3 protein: CASSQDRLAGGLYTQYF; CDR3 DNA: TGTGCCAGCAGCCAAGATAGGCTAGCGGGTGGGCTTTATACGCAGTATTTT
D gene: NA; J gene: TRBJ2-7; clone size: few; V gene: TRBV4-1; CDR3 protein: CASSQEAFSTAYEQYF; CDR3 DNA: TGCGCCAGCAGCCAAGAAGCGTTCTCGACAGCCTACGAGCAGTACTTC
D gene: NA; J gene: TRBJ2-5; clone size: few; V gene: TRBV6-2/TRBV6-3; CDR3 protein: CASSRSVTQYF; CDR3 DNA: TGTGCCAGCAGCCGAAGCGTGACCCAGTACTTC
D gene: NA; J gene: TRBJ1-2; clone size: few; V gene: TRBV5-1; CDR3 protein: CASSPEGKGYTF; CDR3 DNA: TGCGCCAGCAGCCCGGAAGGGAAGGGCTACACCTTC
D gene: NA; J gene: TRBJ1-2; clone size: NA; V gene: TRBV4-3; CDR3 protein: CASSQDRRWANYGYTF; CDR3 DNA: TGCGCCAGCAGCCAAGATAGAAGATGGGCTAACTATGGCTACACCTTC
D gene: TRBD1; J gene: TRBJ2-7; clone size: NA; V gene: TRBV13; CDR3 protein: CASSLGTDNYEQYF; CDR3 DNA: TGTGCCAGCAGCCTAGGGACAGACAATTACGAGCAGTACTTC
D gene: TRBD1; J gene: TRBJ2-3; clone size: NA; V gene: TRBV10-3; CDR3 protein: CAVSESVPGQGAEDTQYF; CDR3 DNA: TGTGCCGTCAGTGAGTCGGTTCCGGGGCAGGGGGCGGAAGATACGCAGTATTTT
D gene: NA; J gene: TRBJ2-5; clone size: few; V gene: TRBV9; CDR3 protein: CASSAYRDRRETQYF; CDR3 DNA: TGTGCCAGCAGCGCATACAGGGATAGGAGAGAGACCCAGTACTTC
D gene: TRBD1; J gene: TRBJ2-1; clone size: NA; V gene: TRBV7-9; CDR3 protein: CTSSFRQGSYNEQFF; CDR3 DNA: TGTACCAGCAGCTTTCGACAGGGATCCTACAATGAGCAGTTCTTC
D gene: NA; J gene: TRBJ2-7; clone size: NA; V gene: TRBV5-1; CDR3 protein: CASSSDFGFVNEQYF; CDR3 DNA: TGCGCCAGCAGCTCGGATTTTGGGTTTGTCAACGAGCAGTACTTC
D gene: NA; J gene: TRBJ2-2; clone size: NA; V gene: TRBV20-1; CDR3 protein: CSASTVAGELFF; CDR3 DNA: TGCAGTGCAAGCACCGTAGCCGGGGAGCTGTTTTTT
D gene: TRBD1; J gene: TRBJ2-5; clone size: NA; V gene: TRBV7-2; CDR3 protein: CASSPDRAAETQYF; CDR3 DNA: TGTGCCAGCAGCCCGGACAGGGCTGCGGAGACCCAGTACTTC
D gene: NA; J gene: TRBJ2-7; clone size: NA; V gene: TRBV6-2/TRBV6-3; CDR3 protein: CASSRLADYEQYF; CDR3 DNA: TGTGCCAGCAGTCGGCTAGCAGATTACGAGCAGTACTTC
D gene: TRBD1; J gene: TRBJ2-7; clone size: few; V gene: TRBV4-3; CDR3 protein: CASSQDVGQGRNEQYF; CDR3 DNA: TGCGCCAGCAGCCAAGACGTAGGACAGGGTAGGAACGAGCAGTACTTC
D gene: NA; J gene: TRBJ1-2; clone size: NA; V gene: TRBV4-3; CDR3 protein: CASSRKDGRNYGYTF; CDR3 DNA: TGCGCCAGCAGCCGCAAGGACGGCAGAAACTATGGCTACACCTTC
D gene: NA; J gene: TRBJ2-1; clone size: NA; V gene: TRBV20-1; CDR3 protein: CSASPLGASVYNEQFF; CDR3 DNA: TGCAGTGCTAGCCCCCTGGGGGCTAGCGTTTACAATGAGCAGTTCTTC
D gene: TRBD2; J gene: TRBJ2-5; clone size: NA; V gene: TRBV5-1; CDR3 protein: CGSSSPGLATDEQYF; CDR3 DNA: TGCGGCAGCAGCTCCCCGGGACTAGCGACGGATGAGCAGTACTTC
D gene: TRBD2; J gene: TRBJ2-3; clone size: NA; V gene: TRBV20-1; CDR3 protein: CSASGGRVITDTQYF; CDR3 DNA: TGCAGTGCTTCGGGGGGGCGGGTGATCACAGATACGCAGTATTTT
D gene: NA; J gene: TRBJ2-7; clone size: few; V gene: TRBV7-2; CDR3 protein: CASSFKGESSYEQYF; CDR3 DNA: TGTGCCAGCAGCTTCAAGGGCGAGTCCTCCTACGAGCAGTACTTC
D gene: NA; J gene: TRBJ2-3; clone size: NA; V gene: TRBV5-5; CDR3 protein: CASSLVALDNTDTQYF; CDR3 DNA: TGTGCCAGCAGCTTGGTAGCTTTGGATAACACAGATACGCAGTATTTT
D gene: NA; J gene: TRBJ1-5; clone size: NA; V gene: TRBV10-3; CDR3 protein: CAISEWEGLSGNQPQHF; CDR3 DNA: TGTGCCATCAGTGAGTGGGAAGGACTGAGCGGCAATCAGCCCCAGCATTTT
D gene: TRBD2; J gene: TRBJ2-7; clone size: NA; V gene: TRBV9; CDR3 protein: CASSVDEGLAYEQYF; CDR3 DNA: TGTGCCAGCAGCGTAGACGAGGGACTAGCCTACGAGCAGTACTTC
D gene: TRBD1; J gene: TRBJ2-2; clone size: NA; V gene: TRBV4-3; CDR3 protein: CASSQDARQGLTGELFF; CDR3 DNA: TGCGCCAGCAGCCAAGATGCGAGACAGGGCCTCACCGGGGAGCTGTTTTTT
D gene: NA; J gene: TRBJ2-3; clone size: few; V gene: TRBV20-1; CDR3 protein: CSARIVVTDTQYF; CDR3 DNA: TGCAGTGCTAGAATAGTGGTAACAGATACGCAGTATTTT
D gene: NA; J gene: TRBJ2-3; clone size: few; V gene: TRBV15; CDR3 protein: CATSGGASDTQYF; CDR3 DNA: TGTGCCACCAGCGGGGGGGCATCAGATACGCAGTATTTT
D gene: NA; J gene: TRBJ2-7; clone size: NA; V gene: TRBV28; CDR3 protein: CASSRGDIAYEQYF; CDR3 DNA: TGTGCCAGCAGTAGGGGGGACATAGCCTACGAGCAGTACTTC
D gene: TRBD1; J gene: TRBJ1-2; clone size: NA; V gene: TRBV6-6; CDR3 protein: CASSQNTGAQDYGCTF; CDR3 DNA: TGTGCCAGCAGCCAAAATACAGGGGCCCAGGACTATGGCTGCACCTTC